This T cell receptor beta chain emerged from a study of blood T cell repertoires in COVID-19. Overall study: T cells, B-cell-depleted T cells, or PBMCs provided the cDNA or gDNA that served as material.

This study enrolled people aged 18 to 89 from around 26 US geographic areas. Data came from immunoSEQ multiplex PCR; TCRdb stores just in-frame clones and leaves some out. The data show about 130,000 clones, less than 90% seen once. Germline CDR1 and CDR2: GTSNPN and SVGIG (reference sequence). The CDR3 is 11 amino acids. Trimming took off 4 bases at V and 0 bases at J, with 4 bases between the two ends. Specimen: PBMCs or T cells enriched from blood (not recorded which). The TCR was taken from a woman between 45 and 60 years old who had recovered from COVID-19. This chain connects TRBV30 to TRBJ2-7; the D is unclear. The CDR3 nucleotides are TGTGCCTGGACAGACTCCTACGAGCAGTACTTC. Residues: CAWTDSYEQYF.